The 10 T cell receptor beta chains below come from one sample, sequenced in a study of blood T cell repertoires in COVID-19. Method: immunoSEQ multiplex PCR; TCRdb's copy keeps in-frame clones and lacks some. The sample has nearly 250,000 clones, approximately 90% seen once. The sample consisted of PBMCs or T cells enriched from blood (not recorded which). The receptors originated from a man aged 50 to 60 who had been exposed to COVID-19.

The chain combines TRBV15 with TRBJ1-5, with TRBD1 as a possible D gene (6 bases). This CDR3 contains 14 residues. Trimming removed 7 bases at V and 3 bases at J, with 13 bases between. Germline CDR1 is LNHNV and CDR2 is YYDKDF (reference sequence). CDR3 sequence (DNA): TGTGCCACCAATGCAGGGGAAAACAATCAGCCCCAGCATTTT. It translates to CATNAGENNQPQHF.

This sequence joins TRBV4-2 and TRBJ1-6; 7 bases agree with TRBD1. V lost 1 base and J lost 0; bases outside the gene matches: 6. CDR1 LGHNA and CDR2 YNFKEQ come from the germline V gene. The CDR3 length is 18 residues. For the CDR3, the DNA is TGTGCCAGCAGCCAAGTGGGGACAGCGGGCTCCTATAATTCACCCCTCCACTTT. Its translation is CASSQVGTAGSYNSPLHF.

The chain uses TRBV5-5 and TRBJ2-1; no clear D. The CDR3 sequence is 16 residues long. Germline V lookup: CDR1 SGHKS, CDR2 YYEKEE (reference sequence). The V end lost 1 base, the J end lost 5 bases, and 16 bases lay between the germline ends. This CDR3 is CASSLTLPAINNEQFF. Here the CDR3 DNA reads TGTGCCAGCAGCTTGACTCTGCCAGCGATTAACAATGAGCAGTTCTTC.

Comment on this clone: This CDR3 is also generated by other DNA sequences in the sample. The chain uses TRBV5-1 and TRBJ2-5; 8 positions match TRBD1. Unmatched junction bases numbered 4, after V lost 2 bases and J lost 4 bases. This CDR3 contains 14 residues. From germline, CDR1 is SGHRS and CDR2 YFSETQ. CDR3 in amino acids: CASSFGQGGETQYF. The CDR3 coding sequence is TGCGCCAGCAGCTTCGGACAGGGAGGAGAGACCCAGTACTTC. The full variable domain, its missing parts supplied by reference TRBV5-1 and TRBJ2-5, is KAGVTQTPRYLIKTRGQQVTLSCSPISGHRSVSWYQQTPGQGLQFLFEYFSETQRNKGNFPGRFSGRQFSNSRSEMNVSTLELGDSALYLCASSFGQGGETQYFGPGTRLLVL.

This rearrangement joins TRBV6-5 to TRBJ2-7; 7 bases fit TRBD1. The germline V gene encodes CDR1 MNHEY and CDR2 SVGAGI. V lost 6 bases and J lost 2; bases outside the gene matches: 7. The CDR3 totals 14 residues. This CDR3 is CASRNLDRAYEQYF. DNA of the CDR3: TGTGCCAGCAGAAATTTAGACAGGGCCTACGAGCAGTACTTC.

V is TRBV18 and J is TRBJ1-5; 11 positions agree with TRBD1. The germline CDR1 and CDR2 sequences are KGHSH and LQKENI. There are 15 residues in the CDR3. Unmatched junction bases numbered 6, after V lost 5 bases and J lost 6 bases. CDR3 amino acids: CASSSGTGGSQPQHF. In nucleotides, the CDR3 is TGTGCCAGCTCATCCGGGACAGGGGGTAGTCAGCCCCAGCATTTT.

J is TRBJ1-2 and V is TRBV2, with D perhaps TRBD1 (5 bases). V dropped 4 bases and J dropped 4 bases, with 16 bases sitting between them. The germline CDR1 and CDR2 sequences are SNHLY and FYNNEI. This CDR3 has 15 amino acids. The chain's CDR3 is CASSVGGPIVYGYTF. CDR3 sequence (DNA): TGTGCCAGCAGTGTCGGGGGACCCATTGTCTATGGCTACACCTTC.

The J gene is TRBJ2-2, the V gene TRBV14, with D perhaps TRBD1 (6 bases). The germline CDR1 and CDR2 sequences are SGHDN and FVKESK. Trimming took 3 bases from V and 2 from J, leaving 13 bases between them. The CDR3 is made up of 16 amino acids. The CDR3 nucleotides are TGTGCCAGCAGCCAGGCAGGGGATCTTAACACCGGGGAGCTGTTTTTT. As protein: CASSQAGDLNTGELFF.

J is TRBJ1-2 and V is TRBV4-1; D remains unclear. Trimming took 0 bases from V and 2 from J, leaving 16 bases between them. This CDR3 is 17 amino acids long. Germline-derived CDR1 and CDR2 are MGHRA and YSYEKL. CDR3 DNA: TGCGCCAGCAGCCAAGAAAACAAGGTGCGAGGGAACTATGGCTACACCTTC. Translated: CASSQENKVRGNYGYTF.

The chain is built from TRBV18 and TRBJ1-5; tentative D call: TRBD1 (6 bases). V was cut by 6 bases and J by 4 bases, with 16 bases left in between. Germline assignment: CDR1 KGHSH and CDR2 LQKENI. The CDR3 sequence is 15 residues long. The CDR3 region has the DNA TGTGCCAGCTCGCCCTCAGGGGCGAGGAATCAGCCCCAGCATTTT. It translates to CASSPSGARNQPQHF.